These 7 T cell receptor beta chains were all obtained from the same sample, sequenced in a study of cytomegalovirus exposure and HLA in healthy donors. The repertoire was sequenced with immunoSEQ multiplex PCR; TCRdb's copy has only in-frame clones and lacks some. The sample shows around 150,000 clones, 80% to 85% of them seen only once. The sequencing input was PBMCs. These receptors originate from a young man in good health and CMV-seropositive.

This rearrangement joins TRBV28 to TRBJ2-7, with D possibly matching TRBD1 (6 bases). The CDR3 runs to 14 residues. Trimming cost V 3 bases and J 5 bases, with 14 bases left between them. The germline CDR1 and CDR2 sequences are MDHEN and SYDVKM. This CDR3 reads CASSFAEQGDEQYF. Here the CDR3 DNA reads TGTGCCAGCAGTTTCGCCGAACAGGGCGACGAGCAGTACTTC. Together with reference TRBV28 and TRBJ2-7, the CDR3 gives the full variable domain: DVKVTQSSRYLVKRTGEKVFLECVQDMDHENMFWYRQDPGLGLRLIYFSYDVKMKEKGDIPEGYSVSREKKERFSLILESASTNQTSMYLCASSFAEQGDEQYFGPGTRLTVT.

The V and J genes are TRBV5-1 and TRBJ2-3; perhaps TRBD1 as D (6 bases). There are 16 residues in the CDR3. V was shortened by 0 bases and J by 6 bases, with 17 bases between the two germline ends. Germline V gene sequence: CDR1 SGHRS, CDR2 YFSETQ. CDR3: CASSLVGTPIRDTQYF. The CDR3 bases are TGCGCCAGCAGCTTGGTTGGGACACCGATAAGGGATACGCAGTATTTT. Looking up the rest from reference TRBV5-1 and TRBJ2-3 gives the full variable domain: KAGVTQTPRYLIKTRGQQVTLSCSPISGHRSVSWYQQTPGQGLQFLFEYFSETQRNKGNFPGRFSGRQFSNSRSEMNVSTLELGDSALYLCASSLVGTPIRDTQYFGPGTRLTVL.

The chain couples TRBV30 to TRBJ2-5, with 8 bases lining up with TRBD1. Gene TRBJ2-7 matches the end of the DNA better, so the J call may be wrong. CDR3 length equals 14 residues. Germline V lookup: CDR1 GTSNPN, CDR2 SVGIG (reference sequence). For the CDR3, the DNA is TGTGCCTGGAGTGGAAGGACAGGGTACTACGAGCAGTACTTC. The encoded protein is CAWSGRTGYYEQYF.

The rearrangement joins TRBV7-6 to TRBJ1-1; D remains ambiguous. Trimming removed 5 bases at V and 9 bases at J, with 13 bases between. The CDR3 has 12 amino acids. Germline CDR1 SGHVS, CDR2 FNYEAQ. CDR3 DNA: TGTGCCAGCAGCCCTCAGGAACATAAAGCTTTCTTT. Translation gives CASSPQEHKAFF.

This chain links TRBV18 with TRBJ2-7; 7 bases line up with TRBD1. The CDR3 has 15 residues. Germline V lookup: CDR1 KGHSH, CDR2 LQKENI. V shed 4 bases and J 0 bases; nucleotides not matched to a gene: 6. The CDR3 sequence is CASSQSTGTSYEQYF. The DNA of the CDR3 is TGTGCCAGCTCACAATCGACAGGGACCTCCTACGAGCAGTACTTC. Complete variable domain (other parts from reference TRBV18 and TRBJ2-7): NAGVMQNPRHLVRRRGQEARLRCSPMKGHSHVYWYRQLPEEGLKFMVYLQKENIIDESGMPKERFSAEFPKEGPSILRIQQVVRGDSAAYFCASSQSTGTSYEQYFGPGTRLTVT.

This chain links TRBV28 with TRBJ2-1; no clear D gene. Germline V lookup: CDR1 MDHEN, CDR2 SYDVKM. Trimming left V 1 base short and J 6 bases short, with 13 bases between. The CDR3 is 15 residues long. DNA for the CDR3: TGTGCCAGCAGTTTATCCCCCCGTACAGCCAATGAGCAGTTCTTC. This encodes CASSLSPRTANEQFF.

This chain joins TRBV5-1 and TRBJ1-4, with 7 positions matching TRBD1. J lost 2 bases, V lost 1 base, and 5 bases had no gene match. From germline, CDR1 is SGHRS and CDR2 YFSETQ. There are 16 residues in the CDR3. The CDR3 protein is CASSLRDRTTNEKLFF. The CDR3 nucleotides are TGCGCCAGCAGCTTGCGGGACAGAACGACTAATGAAAAACTGTTTTTT.